This record concerns one T cell receptor (beta chain) sequence. In its sample, this clone was seen once. Its antigen is not yet known. No quality values exist for individual bases; no much larger clone is one base distant. This entry belongs to a study of cytomegalovirus exposure and HLA in healthy donors listed by TCRdb under 2017. Context from the whole study: An earlier analysis of approximately 550 of the donors reported approximately 270 Gb of sequence data and around 120 million unique TCR beta sequences from 190 million or so T cells. Donor age, sex, ethnicity and CMV serostatus were compiled alongside the repertoire data. HLA typing included class I and class II loci at four-digit resolution. All discovery cohort repertoires had been generated on a single sequencing platform. A later genetic analysis used genome-wide SNP genotypes for about 60% of the roughly 670 donors, treating that subset as a discovery cohort. Because of strong linkage in the cohort, a few DR-DQ haplotypes were treated as single units for association and clustering. The study combined high-throughput TCR immunosequencing, statistical association of individual TCRs with disease status, and machine learning to predict cytomegalovirus infection status. The later analysis used no new phenotypic data to find candidate immune exposures, relying instead on TCR beta sequences and their occurrence across donors. Approximately 300 gigabases of sequencing data and around 80 million unique TCR sequences made up an early release that covered nearly 650 HLA-typed donors. Of the roughly 400 genotyped donors, about 80% fell in the genetic ancestry cluster associated with self-reported Caucasian donors. A later analysis re-examined previously published TCR beta repertoires from several hundred donors and added high-resolution HLA genotyping to investigate patterns of TCR occurrence. To decide whether each TCR beta V gene segment behaved as functional or pseudogenic, an earlier analysis of approximately 600 of the donors relied on high-throughput TCR beta sequencing. On average, roughly 250,000 unique TCR beta nucleotide sequences were sequenced per donor among several hundred genotyped donors of the cohort, with about 17% of those sequences being non-productive. The number of typed donors differed by locus: 629-630 for A, B, C, DRB1 and DQB1; some 540 for DQA1; around 580 for DPA1; and approximately 450 for DPB1. Using immunosequencing, the study profiled T cell repertoires from 500 to 800 subjects and related those repertoires to cytomegalovirus serostatus. The aim of the study was to test whether cataloging public T cell receptors could identify signatures of past pathogen exposure. Along with the approximately 650-subject first cohort, a separate validation cohort of more than 90 different subjects was used.

The cohort was made up of about 610 healthy bone marrow donors. Cohort members were all nominally healthy when sampled, although unrecorded immune exposures were likely present. The donor was CMV seropositive and belonged to the group of more than 250 seropositive cohort members. Every donor gave a peripheral blood sample, and the peripheral blood mononuclear cells from that sample were used for TCR beta sequencing. The Qiagen DNeasy Blood Extraction Kit was used to extract genomic DNA from the blood cell samples. The library was prepared using the immunoSEQ multiplex PCR assay. A mixture of 60 forward primers for TCR Vbeta segments and 13 reverse primers for TCR Jbeta segments was used in the multiplex PCR. The CDR3 region of rearranged TCR beta genes was amplified from genomic DNA by a multiplex PCR assay. The Illumina HiSeq System was used to sequence the amplified TCR beta libraries as 87-base-pair reads. The study's own analysis went as follows. In a later analysis, some 80 million unique TCR beta chains were counted across the approximately 670 repertoires, and about 9.9 million of these chains were shared by at least two donors. A nearest-neighbor algorithm error-corrected the raw reads and collapsed the reads into unique sequences, merging closely related sequences to remove PCR and sequencing errors. Alignment of CDR3 sequences to IMGT reference sequences was used to assign V, D and J gene segments. Each retained sequence needed at least a six-nucleotide match to both a V gene segment and a J gene segment. A rearrangement counted as productive if the CDR3 had no stop codons and remained in frame with V and J, and every other rearrangement counted as non-productive. Following IMGT convention, CDR3 was defined as the stretch from the second conserved V-encoded cysteine to the conserved J-encoded phenylalanine. The earlier analysis of 500 to 650 of the donors excluded any sequence lacking an unambiguous match to a single V gene segment. An earlier analysis of 587 of the donors classified V segments as functional when productive rearrangements were above 56.7% and as segregating when the standard deviation between donors was above 5%. A statistical classification framework was developed to diagnose cytomegalovirus status using the catalog of TCR beta chain sequences. In a later analysis, TCR nucleotide sequences were compared against IMGT/GENE-DB human TR gene sequences so that V and J genes could be assigned. A later analysis assigned CDR3 sequences and most-parsimonious VDJ recombination scenarios with the TCRdist pipeline. In a later analysis, every TCR beta chain was defined by the combination of its CDR3 amino acid sequence and its V-gene family, and reads without a unique V-gene family were dropped. To address suspected cross-contamination and a sequencing artifact, a later analysis removed 550 to 750 highly shared, low-generation-probability nucleotide sequences. In a later analysis, a clonal expansion index was calculated for each public chain from normalized within-repertoire ranks of inferred template counts. Generation probabilities in a later analysis came from a VDJ recombination model fitted to out-of-frame rearrangements, and those results were checked against IGoR. In a later analysis, hypergeometric tests were used to score TCR-TCR, TCR-HLA and TCR-CMV co-occurrence, with a repertoire-size bias correction applied to TCR pairs. A later analysis estimated false discovery rates by permuting HLA or CMV assignments 20 times. A later analysis grouped co-occurring TCRs with DBSCAN, adding TCRdist sequence similarity when clustering within HLA-allele-positive subsets. Co-occurrence clustering excluded repertoires with fewer than 30,000 or more than 120,000 public chains, plus five with anomalous nucleotide sharing. Here the immuneACCESS table is served through TCRdb, limited to in-frame sequences with V and J called. Missing clones are a known gap in these copies; in checked studies unresolved V genes cover under half, and the rest lacks a known reason. Clone size and the V and J calls come from that table; the DNA yielded D and trimming. The sample table lists 200,000 to 250,000 clones, approximately 70% of them with a count of one. 2.6% of the sample lies in the top ten.

Spanning cysteine to phenylalanine, the CDR3 consists of 14 amino acids. Here the CDR3 DNA is all that survives: 42 bases in frame from base 1. V is clipped by 2 bases and J by 0 bases, and the sequence between their germline boundaries is 11 bases long. Via the germline V gene, CDR1 is SQVTM and CDR2 ANQGSEA. Broader findings and caveats from the paper: An association between a missense DCLRE1C variant and V-gene and J-gene trimming of TCR beta chains was found in a later genetic analysis and replicated in an independent cohort. The cohort was sequenced for TCR beta chains only, and without alpha or paired-chain data the features that could be detected were limited. In a later analysis, HLA-associated TCR beta chains were found to be more clonally expanded and to have lower generation probabilities than equally common non-associated chains. Strong co-occurrence of HLA alleles, especially DR and DQ, made assigning TCR associations to individual alleles difficult. In a later genetic analysis, fewer N-insertions in productive TCRs were reported among donors in an Asian-associated ancestry cluster than the roughly 700-donor mean. The authors suggested that the approach could potentially be generalized to other disease states and immunological phenotypes. Some IMGT-functional V segments, including TRBV6-2 and TRBV6-3, could not be distinguished by the 87-base-pair reads and were therefore excluded. While some public TCRs were present in many individuals, most TCR sequences turned up only very rarely across donors. In a later analysis, TCR association rates were found to vary across HLA loci, with the most associated TCRs seen for DRB1 alleles and the fewest for HLA-C alleles. Immune exposure information for the cohort was limited to CMV serostatus. A further reported finding was that TCR beta sequences accurately predicted the HLA-A and HLA-B alleles for most subjects in the first cohort. A few of the identified cytomegalovirus-associated TCR beta chains were confirmed in vitro to be specific for cytomegalovirus antigens. Linkage disequilibrium might explain the correlated functional status among segregating V segments, but an unknown experimental factor could not be excluded. According to a later analysis, parvovirus B19, influenza, CMV and Epstein-Barr virus appeared linked to several top co-occurrence clusters. Over 15 rarely observed V segments, including chromosome 9 orphons, were excluded from the earlier analysis of almost 600 of the donors because counts were too low. The study gave a list of some 150 TCR beta chains associated with cytomegalovirus. An earlier analysis of roughly 570 of the donors showed that most TCR beta V segments appeared in productive rearrangements either about 87% or about 30% of the time, which broadly matched IMGT annotations. A cluster of highly shared sequence variants was judged likely to be a technical artifact of the sequencing pipeline. A later analysis associated about 17,000 TCR beta sequences with specific HLA alleles at a false discovery rate of 0.05. Presence/absence analyses assumed roughly uniform sequencing depth across donors, an assumption that may not hold. Most CMV-associated TCR beta chains appeared to be HLA-restricted in a later analysis, and the HLA associations seemed to be driven largely by CMV exposure. The classifier was reported to diagnose cytomegalovirus status with high specificity and sensitivity in both the original and validation cohorts. Because HLA typing was missing for some donors at each locus, association tests included only the typed subset.

The V gene is TRBV29-1 and the J gene is TRBJ2-7; D gene: possibly TRBD1, on 6 matching bases. Source material: PBMCs. The source of this sequence is a man in his forties in good health and CMV-seropositive. The nucleotide sequence is TGCAGCGTTGAACTGGGCAGGGGCTCCTACGAGCAGTACTTC. This gives the protein CSVELGRGSYEQYF.